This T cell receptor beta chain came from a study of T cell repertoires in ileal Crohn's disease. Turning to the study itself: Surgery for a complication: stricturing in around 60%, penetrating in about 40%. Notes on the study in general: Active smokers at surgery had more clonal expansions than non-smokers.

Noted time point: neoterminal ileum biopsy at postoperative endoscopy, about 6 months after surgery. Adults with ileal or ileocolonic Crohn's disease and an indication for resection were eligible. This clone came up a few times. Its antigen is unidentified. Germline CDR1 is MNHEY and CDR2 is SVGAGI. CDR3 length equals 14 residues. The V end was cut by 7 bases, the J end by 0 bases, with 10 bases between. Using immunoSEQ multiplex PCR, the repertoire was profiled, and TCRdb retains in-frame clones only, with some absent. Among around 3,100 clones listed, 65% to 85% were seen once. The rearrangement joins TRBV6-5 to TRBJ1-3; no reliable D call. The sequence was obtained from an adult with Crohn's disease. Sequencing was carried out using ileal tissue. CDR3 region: CASTPGGSGNTIYF. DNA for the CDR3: TGTGCCAGCACTCCCGGTGGCTCTGGAAACACCATATATTTT.